This is a list of T cell receptor beta chains from one sample in a study of immune characterization of retroperitoneal liposarcoma. TCRdb reprocessed the PCR reads with MiXCR, giving one entry per CDR3 protein. Among about 10,000 distinct CDR3 sequences listed, less than 30% were seen once. Sequenced: tumor tissue. The receptor set was obtained from a male donor with retroperitoneal liposarcoma. CDR3s include the opening cysteine and the closing phenylalanine or tryptophan. D genes are given only for firm matches. A clone size is listed for some rows: how often the clone was seen (once, few, many), or a class if it is expanded.

abundance: medium-sized
v_gene: TRBV7-2
d_gene: TRBD2
j_gene: TRBJ2-1
CDR3aa: CASSRRGSSYEQFF
CDR3nt: TGTGCCAGCAGCAGACGCGGGAGTTCCTACGAGCAGTTCTTC

abundance: medium-sized
v_gene: TRBV6-1
d_gene: -
j_gene: TRBJ2-7
CDR3aa: CASSSTGPYEQYF
CDR3nt: TGTGCCAGCAGTTCGACAGGACCCTACGAGCAGTACTTC

abundance: once
v_gene: TRBV6-1
d_gene: TRBD1
j_gene: TRBJ1-1
CDR3aa: CASSERQGAANTEAFF
CDR3nt: TGTGCCAGCAGTGAAAGACAGGGGGCTGCTAACACTGAAGCTTTCTTT

abundance: few
v_gene: TRBV27
d_gene: TRBD2
j_gene: TRBJ2-3
CDR3aa: CASSLGTVAGVKTDTQYF
CDR3nt: TGTGCCAGCAGTTTGGGGACGGTAGCGGGAGTGAAAACAGATACGCAGTATTTT

abundance: -
v_gene: TRBV4-2
d_gene: TRBD2
j_gene: TRBJ2-1
CDR3aa: CASSQEWTSGGYQETQFF
CDR3nt: TGTGCCAGCAGCCAAGAGTGGACTAGCGGGGGGTACCAAGAGACCCAGTTCTTC

abundance: -
v_gene: TRBV7-2
d_gene: -
j_gene: TRBJ2-1
CDR3aa: CASSSRLSSNEQFF
CDR3nt: TGTGCCAGCAGCTCTAGGCTCAGTTCCAATGAGCAGTTCTTC

abundance: -
v_gene: TRBV7-2
d_gene: -
j_gene: TRBJ2-1
CDR3aa: CASSLEGSVAPNEQFF
CDR3nt: TGTGCCAGCAGCTTAGAGGGGTCGGTGGCACCCAATGAGCAGTTCTTC

abundance: few
v_gene: TRBV6-1
d_gene: TRBD2
j_gene: TRBJ2-1
CDR3aa: CASSESPAGAINSYEQFF
CDR3nt: TGTGCCAGCAGTGAATCGCCAGCGGGGGCCATCAACTCCTACGAGCAGTTCTTC

abundance: few
v_gene: TRBV7-2
d_gene: -
j_gene: TRBJ2-3
CDR3aa: CASASRSTDTQYF
CDR3nt: TGTGCCAGCGCATCCAGGAGCACAGATACGCAGTATTTT

abundance: many
v_gene: TRBV7-7
d_gene: -
j_gene: TRBJ2-1
CDR3aa: CASSLYGGQGETQFF
CDR3nt: TGTGCTAGCAGCTTATACGGCGGCCAGGGAGAGACCCAGTTCTTC

abundance: many
v_gene: TRBV6-4
d_gene: TRBD2
j_gene: TRBJ2-1
CDR3aa: CAPREVAGEPYNEQFF
CDR3nt: TGTGCCCCCAGGGAGGTAGCGGGAGAGCCCTACAATGAGCAGTTCTTC

abundance: -
v_gene: TRBV12-5
d_gene: -
j_gene: TRBJ1-1
CDR3aa: CASGLMALENTEAFF
CDR3nt: TGTGCTAGTGGTTTGATGGCACTTGAGAACACTGAAGCTTTCTTT

abundance: -
v_gene: TRBV6-1
d_gene: -
j_gene: TRBJ1-1
CDR3aa: CASRDGWNTEAFF
CDR3nt: TGTGCCAGCAGGGACGGATGGAACACTGAAGCTTTCTTT

abundance: many
v_gene: TRBV7-8
d_gene: -
j_gene: TRBJ1-5
CDR3aa: CASSLRWGGNQPQHF
CDR3nt: TGTGCCAGCAGCTTAAGGTGGGGGGGCAATCAGCCCCAGCATTTT

abundance: -
v_gene: TRBV12-3/TRBV12-4
d_gene: -
j_gene: TRBJ2-7
CDR3aa: CASSFLRQGNNEQYF
CDR3nt: TGTGCCAGCAGTTTCTTAAGGCAGGGAAACAATGAGCAGTACTTC

abundance: medium-sized
v_gene: TRBV6-1
d_gene: -
j_gene: TRBJ2-1
CDR3aa: CASSPSSTYNEQFF
CDR3nt: TGTGCCAGCAGTCCCTCGTCAACCTACAATGAGCAGTTCTTC

abundance: -
v_gene: TRBV6-1
d_gene: TRBD1
j_gene: TRBJ2-1
CDR3aa: CASSVRDRVYEQFF
CDR3nt: TGTGCCAGCAGTGTAAGGGACAGGGTCTACGAGCAGTTCTTC

abundance: -
v_gene: TRBV7-9
d_gene: TRBD1
j_gene: TRBJ2-1
CDR3aa: CASISSGTAYNEQFF
CDR3nt: TGTGCCAGTATTTCCTCCGGGACAGCTTACAATGAGCAGTTCTTC

abundance: many
v_gene: TRBV6-1
d_gene: TRBD2
j_gene: TRBJ2-1
CDR3aa: CASQTSGSLYEQFF
CDR3nt: TGTGCCAGCCAGACTAGCGGGAGTTTGTATGAGCAGTTCTTC

abundance: -
v_gene: TRBV6-1
d_gene: TRBD2
j_gene: TRBJ2-3
CDR3aa: CAGRLAGGGDTQYF
CDR3nt: TGTGCCGGAAGACTAGCGGGGGGAGGAGATACGCAGTATTTT

abundance: -
v_gene: TRBV7-2
d_gene: -
j_gene: TRBJ2-6
CDR3aa: CASSLGGGGANVLTF
CDR3nt: TGTGCCAGCAGCTTAGGGGGAGGTGGGGCCAACGTCCTGACTTTC

abundance: -
v_gene: TRBV23-1
d_gene: TRBD2
j_gene: TRBJ2-1
CDR3aa: CASSQSAGENNEQFF
CDR3nt: TGCGCCAGCAGTCAATCGGCGGGGGAAAACAATGAGCAGTTCTTC

abundance: medium-sized
v_gene: TRBV6-8
d_gene: -
j_gene: TRBJ1-5
CDR3aa: CASSPHGEKGNQPQHF
CDR3nt: TGTGCCAGCAGCCCACATGGGGAAAAGGGAAATCAGCCCCAGCATTTT

abundance: many
v_gene: TRBV7-3
d_gene: -
j_gene: TRBJ2-1
CDR3aa: CASSLGAAREQFF
CDR3nt: TGTGCCAGCAGCTTAGGGGCAGCGAGGGAGCAGTTCTTC

abundance: few
v_gene: TRBV6-1
d_gene: TRBD1
j_gene: TRBJ2-5
CDR3aa: CASRHRQGRYNEQYF
CDR3nt: TGTGCCAGCAGACATAGACAGGGGAGGTACAATGAGCAGTACTTC

abundance: medium-sized
v_gene: TRBV7-6
d_gene: -
j_gene: TRBJ2-1
CDR3aa: CASSFGFPAYEQFF
CDR3nt: TGTGCCAGCAGCTTCGGATTTCCCGCCTACGAGCAGTTCTTC

abundance: medium-sized
v_gene: TRBV6-1
d_gene: TRBD2
j_gene: TRBJ2-3
CDR3aa: CASSSSGGTLSTDTQYF
CDR3nt: TGTGCCAGCAGTTCTAGCGGGGGCACCCTCAGCACAGATACGCAGTATTTT

abundance: -
v_gene: TRBV6-4
d_gene: TRBD2
j_gene: TRBJ2-7
CDR3aa: CASSPQWRTSGGGYEQYF
CDR3nt: TGTGCCAGCAGTCCCCAATGGAGGACTAGCGGGGGGGGATACGAGCAGTACTTC

abundance: medium-sized
v_gene: TRBV7-2
d_gene: -
j_gene: TRBJ2-2
CDR3aa: CASSAWMTGELFF
CDR3nt: TGTGCCAGCAGCGCCTGGATGACCGGGGAGCTGTTTTTT

abundance: -
v_gene: TRBV10-1
d_gene: TRBD2
j_gene: TRBJ2-7
CDR3aa: CASIPLAGYEQYF
CDR3nt: TGCGCCAGCATTCCCCTAGCGGGCTACGAGCAGTACTTC

abundance: medium-sized
v_gene: TRBV7-2
d_gene: -
j_gene: TRBJ2-1
CDR3aa: CASSPAPQGRGYNEQFF
CDR3nt: TGTGCCAGCAGCCCAGCCCCCCAGGGGAGGGGATACAATGAGCAGTTCTTC

abundance: -
v_gene: TRBV19
d_gene: -
j_gene: TRBJ2-2
CDR3aa: CASSPGAGELFF
CDR3nt: TGTGCCAGTAGCCCGGGGGCCGGGGAGCTGTTTTTT

abundance: many
v_gene: TRBV6-1
d_gene: -
j_gene: TRBJ2-7
CDR3aa: CASSDRVEGLYEQYF
CDR3nt: TGTGCCAGCAGTGACCGGGTCGAGGGGCTCTACGAGCAGTACTTC

abundance: -
v_gene: TRBV6-1
d_gene: -
j_gene: TRBJ2-5
CDR3aa: CASRGLFPSTQYF
CDR3nt: TGTGCCAGCAGAGGGTTGTTCCCCTCGACCCAGTACTTC

abundance: -
v_gene: TRBV6-6
d_gene: -
j_gene: TRBJ2-5
CDR3aa: CASSYGRRGTGTQYF
CDR3nt: TGTGCCAGCAGTTACGGTAGACGGGGCACGGGGACCCAGTACTTC

abundance: -
v_gene: TRBV4-1
d_gene: -
j_gene: TRBJ2-1
CDR3aa: CASSQDPGYHNEQFF
CDR3nt: TGCGCCAGCAGCCAAGATCCGGGGTACCACAATGAGCAGTTCTTC

abundance: -
v_gene: TRBV6-1
d_gene: TRBD2
j_gene: TRBJ2-3
CDR3aa: CASIGASGSGDTQYF
CDR3nt: TGTGCCAGCATAGGGGCTAGCGGGAGTGGAGATACGCAGTATTTT

abundance: -
v_gene: TRBV6-4
d_gene: TRBD1
j_gene: TRBJ2-7
CDR3aa: CASSGDRGDEQYF
CDR3nt: TGTGCCAGCAGTGGGGACAGGGGCGACGAGCAGTACTTC